The clone carrying this T cell receptor (beta chain) was seen a handful of times. Its antigen is not known. These data come from a study of beta chain features in type 1 diabetes. Based on CD45RO/CCR7/CD25/CD127/CD95/CD27, CD4+ regulatory, stem cell-like memory, naive and central memory cells were sorted. Populations obtained by sorting all exceeded 95% purity. General observations from the study: Moderate but significant shortening of TCRB CDR3s was recorded in all four CD4+ subsets from Type 1 diabetes patients. Junctions at VDJ sites from type 1 diabetes patients had fewer insertions and more deletions.

The CDR3 totals 15 residues. Trimming shortened V by 0 bases and J by 0 bases, and 7 bases separated the two germline ends. Germline CDR1 is MNHNY and CDR2 is SVGAGI (reference sequence). Of the isolated RNA, all was reverse transcribed, and so the sequenced material was expressed TCRB transcripts. The repertoire was sequenced with immunoSEQ multiplex PCR; TCRdb's copy has only in-frame clones and lacks some. The table has under 850,000 clones, 13% seen once. The sample comprised naive CD4+ T cells from blood. The chain is built from TRBV6-6 and TRBJ2-3; D is undetermined. This receptor was obtained from a man younger than 30 with type 1 diabetes. CDR3 residues: CASSYSGLSTDTQYF. The CDR3 DNA reads TGTGCCAGCAGTTACTCCGGCCTGAGCACAGATACGCAGTATTTT.